What follows describes a single TCR beta chain. What it binds is not known. The study sampled nominally healthy donors, though unrecorded immune exposures were likely. The source of the sample is a study of cytomegalovirus exposure and HLA in healthy donors. Study context: For the approximately 360 genotyped donors, over 80% fell within the Caucasian-associated ancestry cluster. The study's findings and limits: Some V segments (TRBV6-2 and TRBV6-3 among them) were excluded as indistinguishable. Accurate HLA-A and HLA-B prediction from TCR beta sequences was reported for most subjects.

Germline CDR1 is LGHNT and CDR2 is FRNRAP. The length of the CDR3 is 13 residues. Trimming stripped 2 bases from V and 3 bases from J, with 7 bases between. Primers for the PCR totalled 60 Vbeta and 13 Jbeta. Sequencing was performed with immunoSEQ multiplex PCR; in TCRdb, only in-frame clones are kept and a portion is missing. The table records approximately 76,000 clones, 65% to 80% of them present only once. Specimen: PBMCs. The sequence was collected from a man aged 25-40 years in good health and CMV-seronegative. The V gene is TRBV12-5, the J gene TRBJ2-5, with TRBD1 as a possible D gene (6 bases). CDR3 DNA sequence: TGTGCTAGTGGTTTGAACAGGGAAGAGACCCAGTACTTC. Translating it yields CASGLNREETQYF.